This record covers a single TCR beta chain. This CDR3 has 17 residues. Germline V gives CDR1 SGHDT, CDR2 YYEEEE. The trim removed 1 base at V and 6 bases at J, leaving 10 bases unmatched. The data are from a study of PD-L1 blockade in urothelial cancer. Turning to the study itself: Blood was evaluated 3 weeks (second dose) and 6 weeks after therapy began.

The time point was: peripheral blood 6 weeks after treatment start. Using immunoSEQ multiplex PCR, the repertoire was profiled, and TCRdb retains in-frame clones only, with some absent. This table holds 40,000 to 45,000 clones, approximately 85% found once. The clonotype comes from a man between 65 and 80 years old with urothelial cancer. Sequenced here: PBMCs, sampled around atezolizumab (anti-PD-L1) treatment. This rearrangement joins TRBV5-6 to TRBJ2-2, with TRBD1 matching over 9 bases. The CDR3 DNA reads as TGTGCCAGCAGCTTGAGGGTCGGGACAGGGAAATCCGGGGAGCTGTTTTTT. Protein sequence: CASSLRVGTGKSGELFF.